This paragraph reports one T cell receptor beta chain. The target antigen is unknown. MiXCR, run by TCRdb on the multiplex PCR reads, gives a single entry per CDR3 protein. The sample shows roughly 70,000 distinct CDR3 sequences, around 43% of them seen only once. These data originate in a study of breast tumors, draining lymph nodes, adjacent tissues. Study-level points and caveats: Most tumor T cells seemingly derive from lymph node, then expand in tumor.

J lost 7 bases, V lost 0 bases, and 2 bases had no gene match. Germline-derived CDR1 and CDR2 are PRHDT and FYEKMQ (reference sequence). This CDR3 has 14 residues. The chain employs TRBV13 and TRBJ1-4; 7 nucleotides match TRBD1. Sequencing was performed on breast tumor tissue. The sequence was obtained from a female donor with breast cancer. Some clones in this sample may be carry-over from other donors' samples. As DNA, the CDR3 is TGTGCCAGCAGCTTAGGGACAGGGAGTGAAAAACTGTTTTTT. Translation: CASSLGTGSEKLFF.